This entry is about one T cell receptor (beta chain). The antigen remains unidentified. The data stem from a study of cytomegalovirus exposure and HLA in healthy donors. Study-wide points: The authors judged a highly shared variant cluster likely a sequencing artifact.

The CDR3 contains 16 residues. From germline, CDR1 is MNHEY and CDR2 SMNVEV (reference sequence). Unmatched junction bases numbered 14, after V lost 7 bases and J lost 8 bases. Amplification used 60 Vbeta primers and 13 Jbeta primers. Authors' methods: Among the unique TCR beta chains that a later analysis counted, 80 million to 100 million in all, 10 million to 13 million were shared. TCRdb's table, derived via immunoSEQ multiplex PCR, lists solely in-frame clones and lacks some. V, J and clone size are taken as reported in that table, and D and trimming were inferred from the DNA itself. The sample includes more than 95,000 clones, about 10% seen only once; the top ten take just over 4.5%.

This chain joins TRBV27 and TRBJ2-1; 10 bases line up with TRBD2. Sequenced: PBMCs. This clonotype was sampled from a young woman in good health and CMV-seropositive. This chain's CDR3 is CASNPLAGVLGDEQFF. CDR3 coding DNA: TGTGCCAGCAACCCGCTAGCGGGAGTGCTAGGAGATGAGCAGTTCTTC.